This is a list of T cell receptor beta chains from one sample in a study of control samples from healthy donors and cancer patients. The assay was immunoSEQ multiplex PCR, and TCRdb's table has in-frame clones only and misses some. Of about 150,000 clones listed, about nine tenths are singletons. Sequencing was performed on blood. These receptors originate from a young man in good health. Each CDR3 is given without its conserved first and last residue. The D gene is left open where the match is weak.

V	J	D	CDR3
TRBV2	TRBJ2-1	.	ASSEVSGRSHNEQF
TRBV7-2	TRBJ2-5	TRBD2	ASSLGGLAEETQY
TRBV6-5	TRBJ2-1	TRBD1	ASRTGGEQF
TRBV19	TRBJ2-3	TRBD2	ASSFGLAGRTDTQY
TRBV5-6	TRBJ2-5	TRBD1	ASSSPGQGHFRETQY
TRBV4-3	TRBJ2-7	.	ASSHSHRDTSYEQY
TRBV10-3	TRBJ2-3	TRBD2	AIGRDGSTDTQY
TRBV4-1	TRBJ2-2	TRBD2	ASSQALASGGAAGELF
TRBV16	TRBJ2-7	TRBD1	ASRRTGDIYEQY
TRBV6-5	TRBJ1-3	.	ASSRDIPSGNTIY
TRBV9	TRBJ1-2	.	ASSVGKEHYGYT
TRBV5-1	TRBJ2-3	.	ASSFASGFSADTQY